This T cell receptor (beta chain) was captured in a study of blood T cell repertoires in COVID-19. Study at large: PBMCs, B-cell-depleted T cells, or T cells were the source of the cDNA or gDNA that made up the material.

J was trimmed by 6 bases and V by 0 bases; bases with no gene match: 5. CDR1 SGHNT and CDR2 YYREEE come from the germline V gene (reference sequence). The CDR3 runs to 16 residues. Only in-frame clones appear in the TCRdb table, and some are missing; sequencing was by immunoSEQ multiplex PCR. The sample carries about 150,000 clones, 80% to 90% recorded once. The chain combines TRBV5-4 with TRBJ2-1, with 11 bases that match TRBD2. Sequencing was performed on peripheral blood. This clonotype was obtained from a man between 65 and 80 years old with acute or convalescent COVID-19. The CDR3 coding sequence is TGTGCCAGCAGCTTGGGTATTAGCGGGAGGGGCAATGAGCAGTTCTTC. Translating it yields CASSLGISGRGNEQFF.